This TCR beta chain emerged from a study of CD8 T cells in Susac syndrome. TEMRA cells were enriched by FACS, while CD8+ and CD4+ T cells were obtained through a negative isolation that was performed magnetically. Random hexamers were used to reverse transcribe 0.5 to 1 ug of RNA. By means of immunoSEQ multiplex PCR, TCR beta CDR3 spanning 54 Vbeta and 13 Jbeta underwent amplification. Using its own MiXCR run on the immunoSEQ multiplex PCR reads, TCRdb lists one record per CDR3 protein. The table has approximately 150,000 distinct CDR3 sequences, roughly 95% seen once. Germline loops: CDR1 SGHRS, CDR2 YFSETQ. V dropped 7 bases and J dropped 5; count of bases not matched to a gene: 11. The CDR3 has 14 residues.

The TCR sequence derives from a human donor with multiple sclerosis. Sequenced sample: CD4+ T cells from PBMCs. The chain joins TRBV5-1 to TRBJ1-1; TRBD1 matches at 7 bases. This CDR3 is CASRRDSQTTEAFF. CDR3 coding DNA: TGCGCCAGCCGTAGGGACAGTCAAACGACTGAAGCTTTCTTT.